Listed below are T cell receptor beta chains from one sample, sequenced in a study of T-cell reconstitution after alpha-beta-depleted transplantation in children. TCRdb re-called the PCR reads with MiXCR, one entry per CDR3 protein. Of roughly 400,000 distinct CDR3 sequences in the sample, roughly 22% were seen once. The material was PBMCs from the stem cell graft donor, obtained from the stem cell graft. The source of these receptors is a human donor who donated a stem cell graft to a child with acute myeloid leukemia. Each CDR3 is given with its conserved first and last residue. D genes are given only for firm matches. The size of a clone is reported for some rows only, either as once, few or many, or as a class for expanded clones.

v_gene	d_gene	j_gene	abundance	CDR3nt	CDR3aa
TRBV5-1	.	TRBJ2-4	.	TGCGCCAGCAGCTTGGACAGTTCCATAGCCAAAAACATTCAGTACTTC	CASSLDSSIAKNIQYF
TRBV7-2	TRBD2	TRBJ2-3	few	TGTGCCAGCAGCTTAGTATTCGCGGGAGAAGATACGCAGTATTTT	CASSLVFAGEDTQYF
TRBV12-3/TRBV12-4	.	TRBJ2-5	.	TGTGCCAGCAGTAAAACGGGAGATGAGACCCAGTACTTC	CASSKTGDETQYF
TRBV20-1	.	TRBJ2-7	few	TGCAGTGCTAGCGAAGGAACAGGTCCCTACGAGCAGTACTTC	CSASEGTGPYEQYF
TRBV6-2/TRBV6-3	TRBD1	TRBJ2-1	.	TGTGCCAGCAGTCGAACAGGGGGTTCTGGAAATGAGCAGTTCTTC	CASSRTGGSGNEQFF
TRBV2	.	TRBJ2-2	few	TGTGCCAGCAGTGAACATGGTCAGAACACCGGGGAGCTGTTTTTT	CASSEHGQNTGELFF
TRBV4-1	TRBD1	TRBJ2-7	.	TGCGCCAGCAGCCAAGAGGGACATGGGACAGGGGGCGCGCAGTACTTC	CASSQEGHGTGGAQYF
TRBV27	TRBD2	TRBJ2-1	few	TGTGCCAGCAGTCGTACTAGCGGGAGGTCGAATGAGCAGTTCTTC	CASSRTSGRSNEQFF
TRBV7-9	TRBD2	TRBJ2-1	few	TGTGCCAGCAGCTTAGCATCCGGGACTAGAGATGAGCAGTTCTTC	CASSLASGTRDEQFF
TRBV24-1	.	TRBJ2-3	many	TGTGCCAGCACGCAAGCGCGTCCCCCCACAGATACGCAGTATTTT	CASTQARPPTDTQYF
TRBV10-3	TRBD2	TRBJ2-1	many	TGTGCCATCAGTCCCCTTGGCGGGAGAGTCGACAATGAGCAGTTCTTC	CAISPLGGRVDNEQFF
TRBV6-1	.	TRBJ2-7	few	TGTGCCAGCAGCCCCCCGGCTCTTCGGGGGGAGCAGTACTTC	CASSPPALRGEQYF
TRBV15	.	TRBJ2-1	.	TGTGCCACCAGCAGAGACAGGCCGAGCTCCTACAATGAGCAGTTCTTC	CATSRDRPSSYNEQFF
TRBV12-3/TRBV12-4	.	TRBJ2-7	.	TGTGCCAGCAGCAATGATCTCAACTACGAGCAGTACTTC	CASSNDLNYEQYF
TRBV4-2	.	TRBJ2-7	.	TGTGCCAGCAGCCAAGGGCATAACTCCTACGAGCAGTACTTC	CASSQGHNSYEQYF
TRBV5-1	TRBD2	TRBJ2-7	.	TGCGCCAGCAGTCCCCAGGGAGGGCCAGGCGAGCAGTACTTC	CASSPQGGPGEQYF
TRBV20-1	.	TRBJ2-7	many	TGCAGTGCTAGAGATGGGGGGGCAACGCCCCTCGAGCAGTACTTC	CSARDGGATPLEQYF
TRBV20-1	TRBD2	TRBJ2-1	.	TGCAGTGCCCTCATAGGACTAGCGGGAACCTACAATGAGCAGTTCTTC	CSALIGLAGTYNEQFF
TRBV12-3/TRBV12-4	TRBD1	TRBJ2-3	.	TGTGCCAGCAGTACCACCACCTCAGGGGGCAGGGCAGATACGCAGTATTTT	CASSTTTSGGRADTQYF
TRBV12-3/TRBV12-4	.	TRBJ2-5	many	TGTGCCAGCAGTTTTTACCTAGCGAGAGAAGAGACCCAGTACTTC	CASSFYLAREETQYF
TRBV7-3	.	TRBJ2-1	few	TGTGCCAGCAGCTTAACTAGCCCGAACGAGCAGTTCTTC	CASSLTSPNEQFF
TRBV4-1	.	TRBJ2-1	few	TGCGCCAGCAGGGTACACGTTACGGGGAATGAGCAGTTCTTC	CASRVHVTGNEQFF
TRBV11-3	TRBD2	TRBJ2-1	.	TGTGCCAGCAGCTTTGGTCGAGCGGGAGGGTGGAATGAGCAGTTCTTC	CASSFGRAGGWNEQFF
TRBV25-1	.	TRBJ2-3	few	TGTGCCAGCAGTAAGGGGGACGGTACGCAGTATTTT	CASSKGDGTQYF
TRBV15	.	TRBJ2-7	.	TGTGCCACCAGCACAGGGAACCCCTACGAGCAGTACTTC	CATSTGNPYEQYF
TRBV15	TRBD2	TRBJ2-2	few	TGTGCCACCAGCAGAGATAGGGCGGGAGCGAACACCGGGGAGCTGTTTTTT	CATSRDRAGANTGELFF
TRBV15	.	TRBJ2-1	few	TGTGCCACCAGCAGAGAGTTGGGGACCCTTTTCCTGAATGAGCAGTTCTTC	CATSRELGTLFLNEQFF
TRBV12-3/TRBV12-4	.	TRBJ2-7	few	TGTGCCAGCAGTTTTACAGGGCCGGCCCACGAGCAGTACTTC	CASSFTGPAHEQYF
TRBV5-1	TRBD2	TRBJ2-1	.	TGCGCCAGCAGTCTCATAGCGGGAGGGGTAAATGAGCAGTTCTTC	CASSLIAGGVNEQFF
TRBV6-5	.	TRBJ1-2	many	TGTGCCAGCAGTTACTCGGCAGGGGACAACTATGGCTACACCTTC	CASSYSAGDNYGYTF
TRBV12-3/TRBV12-4	TRBD1	TRBJ2-5	.	TGTGCCAGCAGTTTTCAGACAGGGGGCAAGGGAGAGACCCAGTACTTC	CASSFQTGGKGETQYF
TRBV20-1	TRBD2	TRBJ2-3	few	TGCAGTGCTAGAGATCGGAAGCACCGGCGGGGGACTAGCACAGATACGCAGTATTTT	CSARDRKHRRGTSTDTQYF
TRBV20-1	.	TRBJ2-5	few	TGCAGTGTTTCACAGGTCCAAGAGACCCAGTACTTC	CSVSQVQETQYF
TRBV6-1	TRBD1	TRBJ2-7	.	TGTGCCAGCAGTGAGCAGGGGGCTGAGCAGTACTTC	CASSEQGAEQYF
TRBV4-1	.	TRBJ2-5	.	TGCGCCAGCAGCCAAGTCCGGCGGGAGACCCAGTACTTC	CASSQVRRETQYF
TRBV28	TRBD2	TRBJ2-1	many	TGTGCCAGCAGCGGACTAGCGGGAGGGCCCTTCAATGAGCAGTTCTTC	CASSGLAGGPFNEQFF
TRBV18	TRBD2	TRBJ2-7	.	TGTGCCAGCAGTTCTGGGACTAGCGGATACGAGCAGTACTTC	CASSSGTSGYEQYF
TRBV5-1	TRBD1	TRBJ1-1	many	TGCGCCAGCAGCCTACAGGGGGCTGAAGCTTTCTTT	CASSLQGAEAFF
TRBV5-1	.	TRBJ2-6	.	TGCGCCAGCTCATCCTTCGAGCGCTCTGGGGCCAACGTCCTGACTTTC	CASSSFERSGANVLTF
TRBV10-2	.	TRBJ1-3	.	TGCGCCAGCAGTGATCGTCTGAGGGCTGGAAACACCATATATTTT	CASSDRLRAGNTIYF
TRBV7-8	.	TRBJ1-3	few	TGTGCCAGCAGCTTATCTGCAGGCCCCTCTGGAAACACCATATATTTT	CASSLSAGPSGNTIYF
TRBV30	.	TRBJ2-1	few	TGTGCCTGGAGTGTCGGTCTAGACTATGAGCAGTTCTTC	CAWSVGLDYEQFF
TRBV13	.	TRBJ2-5	.	TGTGCCAGCAGCTTAGACTCAGGGAAAGAGACCCAGTACTTC	CASSLDSGKETQYF
TRBV29-1	.	TRBJ2-5	.	TGCAGCGTTGAGGCAGACCACCAAGAGACCCAGTACTTC	CSVEADHQETQYF
TRBV28	TRBD1	TRBJ1-1	.	TGTGCCAGCAGATATCAGGGGGGGAACACTGAAGCTTTCTTT	CASRYQGGNTEAFF
TRBV2	TRBD1	TRBJ1-1	.	TGTGCCAACCGACAGGGGAGCTACACTGAAGCTTTCTTT	CANRQGSYTEAFF
TRBV18	TRBD2	TRBJ2-3	few	TGTGCCAGCTCACCACTCCCGGGACTAGCGGGAAGCACAGATACGCAGTATTTT	CASSPLPGLAGSTDTQYF
TRBV29-1	.	TRBJ2-1	many	TGCAGCGTTGAAGGTGGTAGCGGACCCTACAATGAGCAGTTCTTC	CSVEGGSGPYNEQFF
TRBV12-3/TRBV12-4	.	TRBJ2-1	many	TGTGCCAGCAGTTTAAGCTCAGCCAGGAATGAGCAGTTCTTC	CASSLSSARNEQFF
TRBV12-3/TRBV12-4	.	TRBJ2-3	.	TGTGCCAGCAGCCAAGGACAGCACACAGATACGCAGTATTTT	CASSQGQHTDTQYF
TRBV29-1	.	TRBJ2-1	many	TGCAGCGTTGACGGGGTTGAGGTTGGGTTCTTC	CSVDGVEVGFF
TRBV21-1	.	TRBJ2-7	few	TGTGCCAGCAGCAAGAGTACTAGCGGCCCATTGTACGAGCAGTACTTC	CASSKSTSGPLYEQYF
TRBV12-5	TRBD1	TRBJ2-5	many	TGTGCTAGTGTTCTGGACAGGAGAGAGACCCAGTACTTC	CASVLDRRETQYF
TRBV29-1	.	TRBJ2-1	many	TGCAGCGTTGAGGGCGCGAGGAATGAGCAGTTCTTC	CSVEGARNEQFF
TRBV12-3/TRBV12-4	.	TRBJ2-2	.	TGTGCCAGCAGTTCCGACACCCTAGCCGGGGAGCTGTTTTTT	CASSSDTLAGELFF